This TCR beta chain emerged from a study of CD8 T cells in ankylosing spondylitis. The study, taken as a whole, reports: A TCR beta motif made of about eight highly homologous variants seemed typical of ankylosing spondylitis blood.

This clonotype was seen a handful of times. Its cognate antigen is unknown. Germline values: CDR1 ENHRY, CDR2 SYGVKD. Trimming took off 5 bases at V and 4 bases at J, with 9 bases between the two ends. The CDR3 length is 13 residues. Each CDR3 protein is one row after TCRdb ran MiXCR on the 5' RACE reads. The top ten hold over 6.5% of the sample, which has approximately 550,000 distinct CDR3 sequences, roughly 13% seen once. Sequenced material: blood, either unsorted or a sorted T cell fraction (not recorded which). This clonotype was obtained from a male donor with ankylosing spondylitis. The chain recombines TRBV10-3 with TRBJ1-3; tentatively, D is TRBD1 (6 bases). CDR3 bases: TGTGCCATCAGTACAGGGTTAGGAAACACCATATATTTT. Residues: CAISTGLGNTIYF.